This T cell receptor (beta chain) is from a study of vaccination effects on CD4 cells after COVID-19. The protocol was immunoSEQ multiplex PCR, while the TCRdb copy is restricted to in-frame clones and leaves out a portion. This table has 65,000 to 80,000 clones, about 74% appearing once. The study's findings and limits: The vaccine-induced clones of healthy vaccinees included only 1 of 255 that cross-reacted with common cold coronaviruses. There was marked clonal contraction among infection- and vaccine-induced clones late after vaccination.

A note on this clone: Its antigen remains unidentified.

It was after more than 8 days of culture that CD4+ T cells were isolated. In the cultures, half the medium was exchanged for IL-2 medium on days 3 and 7. Germline CDR1 and CDR2: SGHRS and YFSETQ. The CDR3 runs to 13 residues. V shed 5 bases and J shed 5 bases, with 13 bases lying between them. Here the sequenced sample was CD4+ T cells from PBMCs cultured without peptide, taken before COVID-19 vaccination. The receptor's source is a human donor who received a COVID-19 vaccine. V gene TRBV5-1 combines with J gene TRBJ1-2; D perhaps matches TRBD1 (6 bases). The CDR3 loop is CASRLTGSYGYTF. CDR3 nucleotides: TGCGCCAGCAGACTGACAGGAAGTTATGGCTACACCTTC.